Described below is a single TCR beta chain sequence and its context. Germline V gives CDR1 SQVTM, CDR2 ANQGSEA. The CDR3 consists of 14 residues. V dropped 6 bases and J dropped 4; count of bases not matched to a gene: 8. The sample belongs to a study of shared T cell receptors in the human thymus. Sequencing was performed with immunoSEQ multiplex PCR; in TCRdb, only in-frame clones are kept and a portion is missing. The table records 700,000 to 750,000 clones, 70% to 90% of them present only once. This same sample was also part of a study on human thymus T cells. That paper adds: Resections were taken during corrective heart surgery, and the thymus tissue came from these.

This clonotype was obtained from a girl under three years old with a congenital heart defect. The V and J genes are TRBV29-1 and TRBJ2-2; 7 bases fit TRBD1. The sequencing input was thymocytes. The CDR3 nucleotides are TGCAGCGTGAGGGGGCTCCGCTCCACCGGGGAGCTGTTTTTT. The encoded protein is CSVRGLRSTGELFF.